The clone carrying this T cell receptor (beta chain) was detected only once. The data belong to a study of Ad26.COV2.S vaccination and SARS-CoV-2 variants. Study-level information: Intramuscular Ad26.COV2.S at 5x10^10 or 1x10^11 viral particles.

Treatment defined: about 20 received Ad26.COV2.S at low or high dose, single or two shots; roughly five received placebo; per-sample allocation not given. Samples analyzed were those drawn on day 63 after the first vaccine or placebo injection. A Boston donor was an adult aged 18-55 years. What was given as vaccine was an Ad26 vector encoding Wuhan-strain SARS-CoV-2 spike. Sequencing was performed with immunoSEQ multiplex PCR; in TCRdb, only in-frame clones are kept and a portion is missing. The table shows 200,000 to 300,000 clones, with around 88% occurring only once. The CDR3 is 13 amino acids. V gave up 4 bases and J gave up 7 bases, with 13 bases separating them.

This clonotype originated in a person aged 18 to 65 who received the Ad26.COV2.S COVID-19 vaccine or a placebo. This material consisted of peripheral blood, taken in a trial of Ad26.COV2.S vaccine versus placebo. This chain uses TRBV12-3 or TRBV12-4 with TRBJ2-5, with no clear D. Written as DNA, the CDR3 is TGTGCCAGCAGTTATCCCGGCGTGGGGACCCAGTACTTC. It encodes CASSYPGVGTQYF.